This T cell receptor (beta chain) emerged from a study of T cells in Graves' hyperthyroidism and ophthalmopathy. TCR beta CDR3 regions were amplified from RNA. TCR CDR3 regions were first amplified by RT-PCR with HTBI primers. Each CDR3 protein gets one entry after TCRdb re-called the multiplex PCR reads with MiXCR. In the table there are 600,000 to 750,000 distinct CDR3 sequences, 17% of which are singletons. The CDR3 is 13 residues long. Germline V lookup: CDR1 SEHNR, CDR2 FQNEAQ (reference sequence). Germline trimming cut 5 bases from V and 6 bases from J; bases unmatched to any gene: 2. The sample holds a few counts of this clonotype.

The sequencing sample was made of blood. This TCR was sampled from a man in his fifties or sixties with Graves' hyperthyroidism. The chain is built from TRBV7-9 and TRBJ2-7; 12 nucleotides align to TRBD1. The CDR3 here is CASSPGQGAEQYF. CDR3 DNA: TGTGCCAGCAGCCCGGGACAGGGGGCCGAGCAGTACTTC. Looking up the rest from reference TRBV7-9 and TRBJ2-7 gives the full variable domain: DTGVSQNPRHKITKRGQNVTFRCDPISEHNRLYWYRQTLGQGPEFLTYFQNEAQLEKSRLLSDRFSAERPKGSFSTLEIQRTEQGDSAMYLCASSPGQGAEQYFGPGTRLTVT.